The 9 T cell receptor beta chains reported below all come from one sample, sequenced in a study of shared clonotypes between healthy human individuals (dated by TCRdb to the early 2020s). The library was generated by the immunoSEQ multiplex PCR assay. TCRdb retrieved this table from immuneACCESS and kept in-frame rearrangements only. Not all clones are present; in checked studies, unresolved V genes account for under half, and no reason is known for the remainder. This sample comprises 550,000 to 750,000 clones, around 95% of them detected only once. The ten biggest clones cover around 0.097% of the sample. CD8 naive samples consisted of CD45RO-negative cells that were positively selected for CCR7, yielding a CD45RA+CCR7+ population without TemRA cells. The sequencing input was naive CD8+ T cells sorted from blood. In light of the paper, this sample's cell subset or site label describes: CD45RA+CCR7+. Source of these receptors: a woman aged 25-40 years in good health.

J is TRBJ2-3 and V is TRBV25-1, with D maybe TRBD1 (5 bases). The V gene lost 1 base and the J gene lost 3 bases, with 14 bases spanning the gap. CDR1 MGHDK and CDR2 SYGVNS come from the germline V gene. The CDR3 is 16 amino acids. CDR3 nucleotide sequence: TGTGCCAGCAGTGAATGGTGGCAGGGTGGTACAGATACGCAGTATTTT. It is translated as CASSEWWQGGTDTQYF.

The rearrangement uses TRBV7-4 and TRBJ1-2; 7 bases fit TRBD1. The CDR3 covers 18 residues. Unmatched junction bases numbered 10, after V lost 0 bases and J lost 0 bases. Germline lookup yields CDR1 SGHVT and CDR2 SQSDAQ. The CDR3 sequence: CASSLALHRGDANYGYTF. DNA of the CDR3: TGTGCCAGCAGCTTAGCGCTCCACAGGGGAGACGCTAACTATGGCTACACCTTC.

The chain uses TRBV9 and TRBJ2-1; TRBD2 matches 13 bases. The CDR3 length is 17 residues. The V gene's germline CDR1 is SGDLS and CDR2 YYNGEE. Losses at the gene ends were 2 bases for V and 7 bases for J; bases not matched to a gene: 9. Here the CDR3 DNA reads TGTGCCAGCAGCGTTCCACTAGCGGGAGGGCCCGTTAATGAGCAGTTCTTC. This codes for CASSVPLAGGPVNEQFF.

This rearrangement joins TRBV5-4 to TRBJ2-1, with D unclear. The V gene's germline CDR1 is SGHNT and CDR2 YYREEE (reference sequence). This CDR3 has 13 amino acids. V lost 2 bases and J lost 10, with 13 bases in between. As DNA, the CDR3 is TGTGCCAGCAGCTTAGGATTGGGCTTGGAGCAGTTCTTC. It translates to CASSLGLGLEQFF.

The V and J genes are TRBV6-5 and TRBJ1-1, with TRBD1 as a possible D gene (6 bases). V gave up 7 bases and J gave up 0 bases, with 9 bases separating them. The CDR3 extends over 13 amino acids. Germline CDR1 is MNHEY and CDR2 is SVGAGI. The CDR3 is CASTGGMNTEAFF. The CDR3 DNA reads as TGTGCCAGCACCGGGGGCATGAACACTGAAGCTTTCTTT.

This clone is a singleton in its sample. The chain combines TRBV6-1 with TRBJ2-7, with 9 bases lining up with TRBD1. The J segment lost 6 bases and the V segment lost 5 bases, leaving 2 bases of the junction unmatched. The CDR3 totals 12 residues. The germline V gene encodes CDR1 MNHNS and CDR2 SASEGT. For the CDR3, the DNA is TGTGCCAGCAGTACGGACAGGGGCGAGCAGTACTTC. This gives the protein CASSTDRGEQYF.

The chain has TRBV20-1 and TRBJ2-7; D is ambiguous. The V gene lost 5 bases and the J gene lost 4 bases, with 9 bases spanning the gap. The CDR3 extends over 11 amino acids. The germline gives CDR1 DFQATT, CDR2 SNEGSKA (reference sequence). In DNA, the CDR3 is TGCAGTGCTCATAACGATTACGAGCAGTACTTC. This gives the protein CSAHNDYEQYF.

The CDR3 nucleotides read TGTGCCAGCAGCTTAGCTCGACTAGCGGGAGATTACGAGCAGTACTTC. As protein: CASSLARLAGDYEQYF. This chain uses TRBV11-2 with TRBJ2-7; 12 positions match TRBD2. The CDR3 covers 16 residues. CDR1 and CDR2 from the germline V gene are SGHAT and FQNNGV. J lost 4 bases, V lost 1 base, and 5 bases had no gene match.

The chain uses TRBV5-1 and TRBJ2-3, with 8 positions matching TRBD1. The germline V gene encodes CDR1 SGHRS and CDR2 YFSETQ. The CDR3 has 15 residues. V lost 4 bases and J lost 6; bases outside the gene matches: 10. The chain's CDR3 is CASSTTGQGADTQYF. The DNA for the CDR3 is TGCGCCAGCAGCACTACTGGACAGGGAGCGGATACGCAGTATTTT.